These 28 T cell receptor beta chains came from one sample sequenced in a study of cytomegalovirus exposure and HLA in healthy donors. Researchers ran the PCR with 60 Vbeta and 13 Jbeta primers. Using immunoSEQ multiplex PCR, the repertoire was profiled, and TCRdb retains in-frame clones only, with some absent. In all, the sample yields tens of thousands of clones. The sequenced sample consisted of PBMCs. Receptors originate from a female donor in good health and CMV-seronegative.

The chain joins TRBV10-1 to TRBJ2-1, with TRBD2 identical over 8 bases. CDR3 length equals 16 residues. Losses at the gene ends were 6 bases for V and 4 bases for J; bases not matched to a gene: 11. CDR1 is WNHNN, CDR2 SYGVQD, per germline (reference sequence). The CDR3 nucleotides are TGCGCCAGCAGCCCATTTGCGGGGGGAGCATACAATGAGCAGTTCTTC. Translation: CASSPFAGGAYNEQFF.

This chain uses TRBV7-6 with TRBJ2-1, with no clear D. This CDR3 comprises 11 residues. V lost 4 bases to trimming and J lost 6 bases, with 4 bases between them. The germline gives CDR1 SGHVS, CDR2 FNYEAQ. The CDR3 spells CASSWANEQFF. CDR3 nucleotide sequence: TGTGCCAGCAGCTGGGCCAATGAGCAGTTCTTC.

The chain employs TRBV14 and TRBJ2-3, with D possibly matching TRBD2 (5 bases). CDR1 SGHDN and CDR2 FVKESK come from the germline V gene. Trimming took off 2 bases at V and 2 bases at J, with 8 bases between the two ends. The CDR3 contains 14 residues. The CDR3 nucleotides read TGTGCCAGCAGCCAACGGCTAGCCACAGATACGCAGTATTTT. Translating it yields CASSQRLATDTQYF.

V is TRBV6-5 and J is TRBJ1-3; 8 nucleotides match TRBD1. Germline V gene sequence: CDR1 MNHEY, CDR2 SVGAGI. The V segment lost 9 bases and the J segment 4 bases; nucleotides outside the gene matches: 5. CDR3 length equals 13 residues. In DNA form, the CDR3 reads TGTGCCAGTGCGACAGGGGCCGGAAACACCATATATTTT. Protein: CASATGAGNTIYF.

The chain employs TRBV7-9 and TRBJ2-2; D possibly corresponds to TRBD1 (6 bases). CDR1 is SEHNR and CDR2 is FQNEAQ in the germline V gene (reference sequence). The V end was cut by 2 bases, the J end by 7 bases, with 11 bases between. The CDR3 sequence is 14 residues long. CDR3 loop: CASSLSGDGGELFF. The CDR3 DNA follows: TGTGCCAGCAGCTTATCAGGGGACGGCGGGGAGCTGTTTTTT.

In regard to this clone: A read error may account for a junction end that differs from germline. V usage is TRBV4-1 and J usage is TRBJ2-2, with TRBD1 as a possible D gene (6 bases). The CDR3 sequence is 16 residues long. Germline assignment: CDR1 MGHRA and CDR2 YSYEKL. The CDR3 loop is CASSQDEGQTTGELFF. CDR3 DNA sequence: TGTGCCAGCAGCCAAGATGAAGGACAGACCACCGGGGAGCTGTTTTTT.

The genes are TRBV30 and TRBJ1-1; weak D call: TRBD1 (5 bases). Germline-derived CDR1 and CDR2 are GTSNPN and SVGIG (reference sequence). The CDR3 runs 13 residues. Deletions cut 3 bases from V and 0 bases from J, with 8 bases between. DNA for the CDR3: TGTGCCTGGAGGGGCAGGGTGAACACTGAAGCTTTCTTT. This codes for CAWRGRVNTEAFF.

This rearrangement joins TRBV28 to TRBJ2-6; weak D call: TRBD1 (5 bases). V was cut by 8 bases and J by 0 bases, with 8 bases left in between. The germline gives CDR1 MDHEN, CDR2 SYDVKM. The CDR3 sequence is 14 residues long. CDR3 in DNA: TGTGCCAGCGCCAGGGTCTCTGGGGCCAACGTCCTGACTTTC. Amino acid sequence: CASARVSGANVLTF.

The V call is TRBV6-5, the J call TRBJ1-2; TRBD1 matches at 10 bases. The germline V gene has CDR1 MNHEY and CDR2 SVGAGI. CDR3 size: 15 residues. V gave up 6 bases and J gave up 8 bases; unmatched junction bases: 12. The CDR3 reads CASRSTGTGDRGYTF. CDR3 sequence (DNA): TGTGCCAGCAGGTCCACCGGGACAGGGGACCGGGGCTACACCTTC.

This chain joins TRBV5-1 and TRBJ1-1, with TRBD1 matching over 7 bases. V lost 0 bases to trimming and J lost 5 bases; unmatched junction nucleotides: 13. CDR3 length equals 17 residues. Germline CDR1 reads SGHRS; CDR2 reads YFSETQ. The CDR3 loop reads CASSLALIQGRKTEAFF. The CDR3, as DNA: TGCGCCAGCAGCTTGGCCTTGATACAGGGGCGCAAGACTGAAGCTTTCTTT.

The rearrangement links TRBV29-1 to TRBJ1-2; 10 nucleotides agree with TRBD1. This CDR3 comprises 16 residues. Germline V gene data show CDR1 as SQVTM and CDR2 as ANQGSEA. V shed 8 bases, J shed 4 bases, and the junction held 16 bases outside the gene matches. Here the CDR3 reads CSSYGLTGGIGYGYTF. CDR3 in DNA: TGCAGCTCCTACGGCCTGACAGGGGGCATTGGCTATGGCTACACCTTC.

The gene calls are TRBV15 and TRBJ1-2, with TRBD1 matching 7 bases. CDR1 is LNHNV and CDR2 is YYDKDF in the germline V gene (reference sequence). The V segment lost 0 bases and the J segment 3 bases; nucleotides outside the gene matches: 4. This CDR3 spans 15 amino acids. CDR3 in DNA: TGTGCCACCAGCAGAGACAACAGGGGTGACTATGGCTACACCTTC. Residues: CATSRDNRGDYGYTF.

Written as DNA, the CDR3 is TGTGCCAGTAGGGACAGGGCTGGGAATTCACCCCTCCACTTT. Encoded protein: CASRDRAGNSPLHF. The chain employs TRBV19 and TRBJ1-6, with 8 bases identical to TRBD1. After removal of 6 bases from V and 7 bases from J, the junction contained 5 bases not matched to a gene. The V gene's germline CDR1 is LNHDA and CDR2 SQIVND (reference sequence). The CDR3 has 14 amino acids.

The chain is built from TRBV7-9 and TRBJ2-1; the match to TRBD1 covers 8 bases. After removal of 0 bases from V and 3 bases from J, the junction contained 4 bases not matched to a gene. The CDR3 consists of 16 residues. Germline V gene data show CDR1 as SEHNR and CDR2 as FQNEAQ (reference sequence). The CDR3 DNA reads as TGTGCCAGCAGCTTAGCGGGGGACAGGTTCTACAATGAGCAGTTCTTC. Translation: CASSLAGDRFYNEQFF.

The chain is built from TRBV7-2 and TRBJ2-3; 8 nucleotides line up with TRBD1. CDR1 and CDR2 (germline): SGHTA, FQGNSA. The J segment lost 2 bases and the V segment lost 3 bases, leaving 4 bases of the junction unmatched. The CDR3 extends over 15 amino acids. CDR3 coding DNA: TGTGCCAGCAGCTTCAGGACAGGGAACACAGATACGCAGTATTTT. Translating it yields CASSFRTGNTDTQYF.

CDR3: CASSVEDSSSSYEQYF. CDR3 coding DNA: TGTGCCAGCAGCGTAGAGGACAGTTCGAGCTCCTACGAGCAGTACTTC. The chain has TRBV9 and TRBJ2-7, with D maybe TRBD1 (6 bases). This CDR3 region has 16 residues. Looked up from germline, CDR1 is SGDLS and CDR2 is YYNGEE. V lost 0 bases to trimming and J lost 0 bases, with 13 bases between them.

V and J are TRBV7-2 and TRBJ1-2; 8 bases align to TRBD1. J lost 2 bases, V lost 5 bases, and 7 bases had no gene match. This CDR3 is built from 15 residues. Germline V CDR1 and CDR2: SGHTA, FQGNSA. The CDR3 coding sequence is TGTGCCAGCAGCCTAACCAGGGGGCGAAACTATGGCTACACCTTC. Its protein product is CASSLTRGRNYGYTF.

The rearrangement joins TRBV29-1 to TRBJ1-2, with D possibly TRBD1 on 5 matching bases. This CDR3 is built from 12 residues. Germline values: CDR1 SQVTM, CDR2 ANQGSEA. V was trimmed by 7 bases and J by 4 bases, leaving 13 bases between them. Written as DNA, the CDR3 is TGCAGCGCCGAGAGGGGAGGCTATGGCTACACCTTC. Encoded protein: CSAERGGYGYTF.

On this clone: Within the sample, other DNA sequences also encode this same CDR3. The chain has TRBV4-2 and TRBJ2-1, with a possible D match to TRBD2 (6 bases). V was trimmed by 3 bases and J by 7 bases, leaving 10 bases between them. The CDR3 spans 13 residues. The germline V gene encodes CDR1 LGHNA and CDR2 YNFKEQ. The CDR3 spells CASSQGGGNEQFF. The CDR3 DNA follows: TGTGCCAGCAGCCAGGGCGGAGGGAATGAGCAGTTCTTC.

The rearrangement links TRBV5-6 to TRBJ1-1, with D perhaps matching TRBD1 (5 bases). This CDR3 is built from 16 residues. Trimming cost V 0 bases and J 1 base, with 13 bases left between them. Germline assignment: CDR1 SGHDT and CDR2 YYEEEE. The CDR3 reads CASSLGWGRANTEAFF. The CDR3 DNA follows: TGTGCCAGCAGCTTGGGATGGGGCAGGGCGAACACTGAAGCTTTCTTT.

The chain carries TRBV5-1 and TRBJ1-2, with 10 nucleotides matching TRBD1. With V trimmed by 5 bases and J by 2 bases, 6 bases remained unmatched. The CDR3 has 15 residues. The germline gives CDR1 SGHRS, CDR2 YFSETQ. The CDR3 bases are TGCGCCAGCAGTTCCCCGGACAGGGGGAACTATGGCTACACCTTC. Protein: CASSSPDRGNYGYTF.

This rearrangement joins TRBV9 to TRBJ1-1, with TRBD1 matching 7 bases. Germline V CDR1 and CDR2: SGDLS, YYNGEE. Unmatched junction bases numbered 16, after V lost 3 bases and J lost 5 bases. CDR3 length: 17 amino acids. CDR3 sequence: CASSGDGQVPRGTEAFF. DNA for the CDR3: TGTGCCAGCAGCGGGGACGGACAGGTGCCCCGCGGGACTGAAGCTTTCTTT.

This chain links TRBV10-3 with TRBJ2-1; D might be TRBD2 (5 bases). Between the trimmed V and J ends, which lost 8 bases and 9 bases, there was a span of 11 bases. This CDR3 contains 11 residues. Per germline, CDR1 ENHRY and CDR2 SYGVKD. In DNA form, the CDR3 reads TGTGCCATCGGGAGAGATACTGAGCAGTTCTTC. Translation gives CAIGRDTEQFF.

This chain uses TRBV5-1 with TRBJ1-1; TRBD1 is a possible D gene (6 bases). In germline, CDR1 is SGHRS, CDR2 YFSETQ. This CDR3 comprises 13 residues. V was pared by 0 bases and J by 3 bases, with 6 bases between. CDR3 bases: TGCGCCAGCAGCTTGGACAGGGACACTGAAGCTTTCTTT. Residues: CASSLDRDTEAFF. Supplemented by reference TRBV5-1 and TRBJ1-1, the full variable domain reads KAGVTQTPRYLIKTRGQQVTLSCSPISGHRSVSWYQQTPGQGLQFLFEYFSETQRNKGNFPGRFSGRQFSNSRSEMNVSTLELGDSALYLCASSLDRDTEAFFGQGTRLTVV.

The rearrangement links TRBV6-5 to TRBJ1-5; 7 nucleotides align to TRBD1. The CDR3 length is 14 residues. Looked up from germline, CDR1 is MNHEY and CDR2 is SVGAGI. The ends lost 5 bases at V and 4 bases at J; junction bases unmatched: 5. The CDR3 here is CASSRDSANQPQHF. Here the CDR3 DNA reads TGTGCCAGCAGTAGGGACAGCGCAAATCAGCCCCAGCATTTT.

The rearrangement links TRBV4-3 to TRBJ2-7, with 10 bases aligning to TRBD2. CDR1 LGHNA and CDR2 YSLEER come from the germline V gene. The CDR3 is 16 residues long. Trimming at V came to 0 bases and at J to 9 bases, leaving 11 bases not matched to a gene. DNA for the CDR3: TGCGCCAGCAGCCAAGATCTCGGGCTAGCGGGGGCGCGGCAGTACTTC. Translation gives CASSQDLGLAGARQYF.

The V call is TRBV9, the J call TRBJ1-6, with a weak D call TRBD1 (6 bases). Trimming removed 2 bases at V and 9 bases at J, with 12 bases between. The CDR3 extends over 14 amino acids. Germline V lookup: CDR1 SGDLS, CDR2 YYNGEE. CDR3 DNA: TGTGCCAGCAGCGTCCAGGGGTTGGGTTCACCCCTCCACTTT. This encodes CASSVQGLGSPLHF.

The V and J genes are TRBV20-1 and TRBJ1-2; D is undetermined. CDR1 and CDR2 (germline): DFQATT, SNEGSKA (reference sequence). The CDR3 runs 10 residues. Between the trimmed V and J ends, which lost 5 bases and 5 bases, there was a span of 6 bases. Here the CDR3 DNA reads TGCAGTGCTGGAGTATATGGCTACACCTTC. This translates into CSAGVYGYTF.